The rows below give T cell receptor beta chains drawn from one sample of a study of blood T cell repertoires in COVID-19. Using immunoSEQ multiplex PCR, the repertoire was profiled, and TCRdb retains in-frame clones only, with some absent. This sample has 270,000 or so clones; approximately 84% occur once, and the top ten carry about 1.6%. The material sequenced was peripheral blood. The receptors here all came from a human donor with COVID-19, enrolled during active disease. The donor label of this sample is uncertain. CDR3s include the opening cysteine and the closing phenylalanine or tryptophan. The D gene is left open where the match is weak. Clone size is stated in some rows and not others, as once, few, many or a class when expanded.

>.|TRBV20-1|11|TRBJ2-7|.
TGCAGTGCTATTCTAGCCTACGAGCAGTACTTC
CSAILAYEQYF
>TRBD1|TRBV19|15|TRBJ2-7|.
TGTGCCAGTAGTCCTACGGACAGGATCTCCTACGAGCAGTACTTC
CASSPTDRISYEQYF
>TRBD1|TRBV19|15|TRBJ1-1|.
TGTGCCACCTTGGAGATAGGACAGGGAGGGACTGAAGCTTTCTTT
CATLEIGQGGTEAFF
>TRBD2|TRBV12-3/TRBV12-4|12|TRBJ2-5|.
TGTGCCAGCGGGGGGGTACGAGAGACCCAGTACTTC
CASGGVRETQYF
>.|TRBV5-4|16|TRBJ2-2|.
TGTGCCAGCAGCGACCCAGCGGACCGGAACACCGGGGAGCTGTTTTTT
CASSDPADRNTGELFF
>.|TRBV5-1|15|TRBJ1-3|few
TGCGCCAGCAGTGATGGGCTCCTCTCTGGAAACACCATATATTTT
CASSDGLLSGNTIYF
>TRBD1|TRBV5-1|13|TRBJ1-2|.
TGCGCCAGCAGCTCAGGCAGGGGGCAGGGCTACACCTTC
CASSSGRGQGYTF
>TRBD2|TRBV4-3|16|TRBJ2-5|.
TGCGCCAGCAGCCAAGAATCACTAGCGGGAGAAGAGACCCAGTACTTC
CASSQESLAGEETQYF
>.|TRBV27|13|TRBJ2-1|.
TGTGCCAGCAGTTGGTGGCAGCGAGGCGGCGAGTTCTTC
CASSWWQRGGEFF
>TRBD1|TRBV10-3|13|TRBJ2-5|.
TGTGCCATCAGTGACCTAGGACAGGGGACCCAGTACTTC
CAISDLGQGTQYF
>TRBD1|TRBV2|16|TRBJ1-5|.
TGTGCCAGCAGTGAAGCCGGGGACAGGTCCAATCAGCCCCAGCATTTT
CASSEAGDRSNQPQHF
>TRBD1|TRBV7-2|15|TRBJ2-7|few
TGTGCCAGCAGCCCCACCCCGACAGGGGGTTTTGCGCAGTACTTC
CASSPTPTGGFAQYF
>.|TRBV19|15|TRBJ1-6|.
TGTGCCAGTAGAGGACAGTCTCTTCGGGATTCACCCCTCCACTTT
CASRGQSLRDSPLHF
>TRBD1|TRBV24-1|22|TRBJ2-3|medium-sized
TGTGCCACCAGTGATTTGCTTTTAGTCGGTTGCGGGACAGGGGTTCTCAAAGATACGCAGTATTTT
CATSDLLLVGCGTGVLKDTQYF
>TRBD1|TRBV28|17|TRBJ1-1|.
TGTGCCAGCAGTTTGTCCGGGACAGGGGGCCTGAACACTGAAGCTTTCTTT
CASSLSGTGGLNTEAFF
>.|TRBV6-6|14|TRBJ2-2|once
TGTGCCAGCAGCGACGGGGATATCGCCGGGGAGCTGTTTTTT
CASSDGDIAGELFF
>.|TRBV7-3|15|TRBJ2-2|.
TGTGCCAGCAGCTTAAGGGGAGCCAACACCGGGGAGCTGTTTTTT
CASSLRGANTGELFF
>TRBD1|TRBV19|15|TRBJ2-1|.
TGTGCCAGTAGTAGGGACAGGGAGAGGTACAATGAGCAGTTCTTC
CASSRDRERYNEQFF